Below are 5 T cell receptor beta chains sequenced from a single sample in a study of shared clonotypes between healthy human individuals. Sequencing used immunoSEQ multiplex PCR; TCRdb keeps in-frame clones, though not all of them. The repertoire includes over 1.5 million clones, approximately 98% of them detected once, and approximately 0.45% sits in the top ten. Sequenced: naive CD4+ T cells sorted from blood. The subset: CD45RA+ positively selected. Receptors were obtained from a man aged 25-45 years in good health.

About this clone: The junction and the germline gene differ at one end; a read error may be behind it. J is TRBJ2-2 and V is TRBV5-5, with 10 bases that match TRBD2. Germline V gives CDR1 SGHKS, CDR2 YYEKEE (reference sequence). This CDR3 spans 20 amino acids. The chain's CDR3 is CASSLLGVSLAGAITGELFF. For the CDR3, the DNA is TGTGCCAGCAGCTTGCTGGGCGTCAGTCTAGCGGGAGCTATCACCGGCGAGCTGTTTTTT.

In nucleotides, the CDR3 is TGTGCCAGTAGTATATCGCGACAGGTCCGCAATCAGCCCCAGCATTTT. This codes for CASSISRQVRNQPQHF. V usage is TRBV19 and J usage is TRBJ1-5; possibly TRBD1 for D (6 bases). Between the trimmed V and J ends, which lost 2 bases and 2 bases, there was a span of 13 bases. The CDR3 runs 16 residues. The germline V gene has CDR1 LNHDA and CDR2 SQIVND (reference sequence).

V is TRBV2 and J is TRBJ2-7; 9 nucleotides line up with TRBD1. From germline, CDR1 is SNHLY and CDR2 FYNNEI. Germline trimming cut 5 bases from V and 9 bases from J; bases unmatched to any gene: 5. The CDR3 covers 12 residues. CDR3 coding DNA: TGTGCCAGCAGTTTGGGACAGGGTAGGCAGTACTTC. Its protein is CASSLGQGRQYF. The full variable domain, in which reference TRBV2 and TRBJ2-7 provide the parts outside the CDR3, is EPEVTQTPSHQVTQMGQEVILRCVPISNHLYFYWYRQILGQKVEFLVSFYNNEISEKSEIFDDQFSVERPDGSNFTLKIRSTKLEDSAMYFCASSLGQGRQYFGPGTRLTVT.

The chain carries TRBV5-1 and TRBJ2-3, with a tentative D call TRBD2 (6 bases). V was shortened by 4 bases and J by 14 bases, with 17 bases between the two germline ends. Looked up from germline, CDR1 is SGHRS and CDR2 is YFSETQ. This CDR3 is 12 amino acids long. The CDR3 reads CASSVEGGGRYF. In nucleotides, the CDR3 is TGCGCCAGCAGCGTGGAGGGCGGTGGAAGGTATTTT.

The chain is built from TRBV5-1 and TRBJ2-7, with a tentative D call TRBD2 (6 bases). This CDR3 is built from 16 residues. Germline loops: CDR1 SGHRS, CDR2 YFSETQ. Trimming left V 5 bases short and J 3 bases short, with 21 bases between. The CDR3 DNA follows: TGCGCCAGCAGTCGCGTCCTACCGGGAGATATCTACGAGCAGTACTTC. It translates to CASSRVLPGDIYEQYF.